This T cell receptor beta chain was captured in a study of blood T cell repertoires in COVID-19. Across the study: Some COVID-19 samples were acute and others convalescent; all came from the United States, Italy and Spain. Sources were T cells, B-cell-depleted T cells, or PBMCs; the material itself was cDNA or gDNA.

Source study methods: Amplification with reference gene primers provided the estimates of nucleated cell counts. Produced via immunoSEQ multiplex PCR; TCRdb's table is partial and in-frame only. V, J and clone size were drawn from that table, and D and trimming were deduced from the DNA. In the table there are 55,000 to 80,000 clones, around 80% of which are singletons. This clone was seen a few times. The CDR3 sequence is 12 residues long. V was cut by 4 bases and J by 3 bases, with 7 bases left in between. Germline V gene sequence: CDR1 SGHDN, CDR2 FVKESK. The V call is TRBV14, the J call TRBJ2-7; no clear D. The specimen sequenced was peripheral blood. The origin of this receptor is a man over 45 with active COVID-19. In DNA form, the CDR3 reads TGTGCCAGCAGCCCACAGCACTACGAGCAGTACTTC. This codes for CASSPQHYEQYF.